This T cell receptor (beta chain) was found in a study of response to subunit inactivated influenza vaccine. General study results and limits: The authors proposed limited new T cell recruitment per seasonal influenza vaccination.

Concerning this clonotype: Its matching antigen is unknown.

In germline, CDR1 is KGHDR, CDR2 SFDVKD. With 5 bases clipped from V and 3 bases from J, the junction kept 4 bases outside the gene matches. The CDR3 extends over 15 amino acids. TCRdb reprocessed the RT-PCR reads with MiXCR, giving one entry per CDR3 protein. The table shows 530,000 or so distinct CDR3 sequences, with 12% to 15% occurring only once. The chain links TRBV24-1 to TRBJ2-3; 10 bases are a match to TRBD2. The specimen comprised PBMCs from blood, sampled roughly 13 days after vaccination. This TCR was sampled from a man aged 50-59 years who received an inactivated influenza vaccine. The CDR3: CATSAASGRTDTQYF. For the CDR3, the DNA is TGTGCCACCAGTGCCGCTAGCGGGAGAACAGATACGCAGTATTTT.